This T cell receptor (beta chain) was recovered during a study of blood T cell repertoires in COVID-19. Study in general: There were acute and convalescent COVID-19 samples, and they came from the United States, Italy and Spain.

Authors' data handling: Estimates of nucleated cell counts were drawn from the amplification of reference gene primers. Measured with immunoSEQ multiplex PCR; TCRdb has only the in-frame clones, and not every one. For V, J and clone size, that table is used; D and trimming come from the DNA. The data show 350,000 to 400,000 clones, 70% to 90% seen once. CDR3 length: 17 residues. CDR1 is MDHEN, CDR2 SYDVKM, per germline. V gave up 3 bases and J gave up 2 bases; unmatched junction bases: 6. Living in 24 US areas, the participants were between about 18 and 95 years of age. Symptom resolution, clearance, or two negative PCRs marked the recovered donors of Cohort 3.

The receptor was isolated from a woman aged 18-29 years who had recovered from COVID-19. The specimen was PBMCs or T cells enriched from blood (not recorded which). J is TRBJ2-6 and V is TRBV28; 8 nucleotides agree with TRBD1. CDR3 region: CASSLGLRGPGANVLTF. The CDR3 DNA is TGTGCCAGCAGTTTGGGGCTCAGGGGGCCTGGGGCCAACGTCCTGACTTTC.